This TCR beta chain is drawn from a study of blood T cell repertoires in COVID-19. This CDR3 region has 15 residues. The germline CDR1 and CDR2 sequences are SGHTA and FQGTGA. The V end lost 3 bases, the J end lost 0 bases, and 12 bases lay between the germline ends. TCRdb's table, derived via immunoSEQ multiplex PCR, lists solely in-frame clones and lacks some. This table has roughly 140,000 clones, about 88% appearing once. V and J are TRBV7-3 and TRBJ2-7; D possibly corresponds to TRBD2 (5 bases). The source material was peripheral blood. The receptor's source is a woman aged 60-70 years with COVID-19, enrolled during active disease. For the CDR3, the DNA is TGTGCCAGCAGCTTTACCCCGGGGAGCTCCTACGAGCAGTACTTC. Translated: CASSFTPGSSYEQYF.